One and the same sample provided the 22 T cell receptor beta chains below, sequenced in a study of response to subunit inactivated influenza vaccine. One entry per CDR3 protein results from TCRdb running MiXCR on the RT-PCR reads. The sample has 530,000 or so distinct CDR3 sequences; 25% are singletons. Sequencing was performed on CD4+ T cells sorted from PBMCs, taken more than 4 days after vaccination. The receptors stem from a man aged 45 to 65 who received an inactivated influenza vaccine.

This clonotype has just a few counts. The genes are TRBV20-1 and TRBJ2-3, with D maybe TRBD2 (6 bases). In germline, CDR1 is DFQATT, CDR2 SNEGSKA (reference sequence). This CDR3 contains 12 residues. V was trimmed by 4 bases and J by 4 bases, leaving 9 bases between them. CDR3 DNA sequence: TGCAGTGCTATGCCGGGGGCAGATACGCAGTATTTT. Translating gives CSAMPGADTQYF.

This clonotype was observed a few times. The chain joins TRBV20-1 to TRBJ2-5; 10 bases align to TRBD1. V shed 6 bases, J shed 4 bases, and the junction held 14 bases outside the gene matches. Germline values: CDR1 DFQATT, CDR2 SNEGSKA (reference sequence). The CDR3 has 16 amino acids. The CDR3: CSASVRDRGRRETQYF. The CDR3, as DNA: TGCAGTGCGAGCGTCCGGGACAGGGGCCGAAGAGAGACCCAGTACTTC.

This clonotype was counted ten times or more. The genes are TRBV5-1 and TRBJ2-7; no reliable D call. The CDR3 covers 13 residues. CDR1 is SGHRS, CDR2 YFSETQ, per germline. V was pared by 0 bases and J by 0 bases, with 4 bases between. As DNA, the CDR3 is TGCGCCAGCAGCTTGGACGCCTCCTACGAGCAGTACTTC. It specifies CASSLDASYEQYF.

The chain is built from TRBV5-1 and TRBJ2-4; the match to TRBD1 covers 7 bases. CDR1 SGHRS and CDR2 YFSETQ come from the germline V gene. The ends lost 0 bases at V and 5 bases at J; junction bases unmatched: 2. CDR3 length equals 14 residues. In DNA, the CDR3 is TGCGCCAGCAGCTTGGGACAGGGAGAAAACATTCAGTACTTC. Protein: CASSLGQGENIQYF.

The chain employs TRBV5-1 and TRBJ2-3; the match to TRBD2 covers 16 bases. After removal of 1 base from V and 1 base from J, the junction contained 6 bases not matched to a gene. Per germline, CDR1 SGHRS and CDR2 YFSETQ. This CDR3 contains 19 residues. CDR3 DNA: TGCGCCAGCAGCTTGCAAGGGACTAGCGGGAGGGCCCGCACAGATACGCAGTATTTT. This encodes CASSLQGTSGRARTDTQYF.

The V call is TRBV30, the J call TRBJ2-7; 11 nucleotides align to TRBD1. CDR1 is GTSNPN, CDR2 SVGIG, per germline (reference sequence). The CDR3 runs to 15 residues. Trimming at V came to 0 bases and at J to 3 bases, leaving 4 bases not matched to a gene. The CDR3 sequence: CAWSVLGTGGYEQYF. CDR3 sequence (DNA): TGTGCCTGGAGTGTACTGGGGACAGGGGGCTACGAGCAGTACTTC.

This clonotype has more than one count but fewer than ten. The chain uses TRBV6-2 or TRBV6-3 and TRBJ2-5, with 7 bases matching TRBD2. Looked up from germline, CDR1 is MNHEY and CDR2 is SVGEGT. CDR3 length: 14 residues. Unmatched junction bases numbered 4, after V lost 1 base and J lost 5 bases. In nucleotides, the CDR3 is TGTGCCAGCAGTTACTTTGGACTAGATGAGACCCAGTACTTC. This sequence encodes CASSYFGLDETQYF.

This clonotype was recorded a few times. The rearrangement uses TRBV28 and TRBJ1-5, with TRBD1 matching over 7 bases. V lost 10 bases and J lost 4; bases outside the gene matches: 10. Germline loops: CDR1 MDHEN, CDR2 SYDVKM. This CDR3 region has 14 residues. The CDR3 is CATQGFRGNQPQHF. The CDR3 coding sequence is TGTGCCACACAGGGGTTCCGGGGGAATCAGCCCCAGCATTTT.

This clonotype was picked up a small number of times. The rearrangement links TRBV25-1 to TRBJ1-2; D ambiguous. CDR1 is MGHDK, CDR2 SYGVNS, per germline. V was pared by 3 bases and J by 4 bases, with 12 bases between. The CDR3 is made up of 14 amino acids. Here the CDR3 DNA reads TGTGCCAGCAGTGATCCCGGCGGAGGCTATGGCTACACCTTC. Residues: CASSDPGGGYGYTF.

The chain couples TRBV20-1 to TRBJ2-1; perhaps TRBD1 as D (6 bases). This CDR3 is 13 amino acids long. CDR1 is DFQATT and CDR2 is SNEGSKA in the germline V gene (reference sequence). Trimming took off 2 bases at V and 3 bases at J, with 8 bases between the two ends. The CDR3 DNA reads TGCAGTGCTAGATGGACAGTCTACAATGAGCAGTTCTTC. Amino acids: CSARWTVYNEQFF.

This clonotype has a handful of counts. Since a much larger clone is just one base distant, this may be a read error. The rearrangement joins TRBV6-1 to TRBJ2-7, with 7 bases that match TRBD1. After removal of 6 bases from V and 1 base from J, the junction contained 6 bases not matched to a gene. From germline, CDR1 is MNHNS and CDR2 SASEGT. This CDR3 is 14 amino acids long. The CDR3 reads CASSQLGQSYEQYF. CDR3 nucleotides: TGTGCCAGCAGCCAACTGGGACAGTCCTACGAGCAGTACTTC.

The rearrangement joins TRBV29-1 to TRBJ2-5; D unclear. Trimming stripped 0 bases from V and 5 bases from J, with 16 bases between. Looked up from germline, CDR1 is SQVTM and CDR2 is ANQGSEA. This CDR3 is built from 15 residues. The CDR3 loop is CSVEEGSAAWETQYF. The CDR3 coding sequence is TGCAGCGTTGAAGAAGGCAGCGCTGCGTGGGAGACCCAGTACTTC.

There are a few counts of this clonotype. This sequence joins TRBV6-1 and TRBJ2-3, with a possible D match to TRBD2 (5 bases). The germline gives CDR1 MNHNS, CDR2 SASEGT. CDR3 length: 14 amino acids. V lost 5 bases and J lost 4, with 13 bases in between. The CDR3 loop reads CASSQLDSADTQYF. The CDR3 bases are TGTGCCAGCAGTCAGTTGGACTCGGCAGATACGCAGTATTTT.

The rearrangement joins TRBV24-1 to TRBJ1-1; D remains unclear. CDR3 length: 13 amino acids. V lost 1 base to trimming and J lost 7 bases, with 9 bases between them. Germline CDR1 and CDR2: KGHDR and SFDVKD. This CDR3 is CATSDLNTGEAFF. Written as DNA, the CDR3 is TGTGCCACCAGTGATTTAAATACGGGTGAAGCTTTCTTT.

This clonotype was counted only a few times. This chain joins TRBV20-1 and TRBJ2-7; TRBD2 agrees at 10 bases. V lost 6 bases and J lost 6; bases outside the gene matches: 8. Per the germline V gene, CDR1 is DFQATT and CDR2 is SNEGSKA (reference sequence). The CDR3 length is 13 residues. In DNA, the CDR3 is TGCAGTGCCCGGAGCGGGAGGGCCTTCGAGCAGTACTTC. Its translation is CSARSGRAFEQYF.

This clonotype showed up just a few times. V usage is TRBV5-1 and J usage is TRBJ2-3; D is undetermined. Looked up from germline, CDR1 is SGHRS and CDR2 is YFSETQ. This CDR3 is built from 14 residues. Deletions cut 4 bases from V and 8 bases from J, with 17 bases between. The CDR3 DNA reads TGCGCCAGCAGCCCCTCCAGCGCGGTAGGTACGCAGTATTTT. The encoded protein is CASSPSSAVGTQYF.

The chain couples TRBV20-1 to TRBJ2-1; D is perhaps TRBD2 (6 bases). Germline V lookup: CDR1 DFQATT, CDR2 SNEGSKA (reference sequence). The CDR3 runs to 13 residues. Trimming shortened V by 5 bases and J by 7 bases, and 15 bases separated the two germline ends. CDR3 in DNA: TGCAGTGCTGGGATGGGGGGTCCAAATGAGCAGTTCTTC. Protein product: CSAGMGGPNEQFF.

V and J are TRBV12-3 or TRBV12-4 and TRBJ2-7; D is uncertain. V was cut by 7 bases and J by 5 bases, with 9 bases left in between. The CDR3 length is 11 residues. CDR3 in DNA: TGTGCCAGCACAGGTGGCAACGAGCAGTACTTC. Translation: CASTGGNEQYF.

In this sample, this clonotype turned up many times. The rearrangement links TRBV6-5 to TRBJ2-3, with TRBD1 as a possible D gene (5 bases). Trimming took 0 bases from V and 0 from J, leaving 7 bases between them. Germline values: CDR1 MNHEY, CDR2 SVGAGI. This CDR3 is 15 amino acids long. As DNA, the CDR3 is TGTGCCAGCAGTTACTCGGGGCGTAGCACAGATACGCAGTATTTT. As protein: CASSYSGRSTDTQYF.

As DNA, the CDR3 is TGTGCCAGCAGCTCCCACCGGGACGGAGCGCGGGAGCAGTACTTC. Amino acids: CASSSHRDGAREQYF. The V and J genes are TRBV7-9 and TRBJ2-7; D is tentatively TRBD1 or TRBD2 (5 bases each). The CDR3 is made up of 15 amino acids. Germline loops: CDR1 SEHNR, CDR2 FQNEAQ (reference sequence). Trimming shortened V by 4 bases and J by 7 bases, and 20 bases separated the two germline ends.

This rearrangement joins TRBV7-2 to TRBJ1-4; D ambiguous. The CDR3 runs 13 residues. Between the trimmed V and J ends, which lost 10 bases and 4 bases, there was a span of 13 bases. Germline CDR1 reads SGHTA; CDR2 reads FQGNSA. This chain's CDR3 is CATARGNNEKLFF. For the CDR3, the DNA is TGTGCCACCGCGCGGGGTAATAATGAAAAACTGTTTTTT.

The chain's CDR3 is CAISEPLYNEQFF. CDR3 nucleotide sequence: TGTGCCATCAGTGAGCCCTTATACAATGAGCAGTTCTTC. This chain joins TRBV10-3 and TRBJ2-1; the D is unclear. Trimming took 2 bases from V and 4 from J, leaving 6 bases between them. The length of the CDR3 is 13 residues. CDR1 is ENHRY and CDR2 is SYGVKD in the germline V gene.